A selection of T cell receptor beta chains follows, all from one sample in a study of T cell responses to AZD1222 COVID-19 vaccine. TCRdb's copy holds only in-frame clones and misses some; the assay was immunoSEQ multiplex PCR. The repertoire holds 100,000 to 150,000 clones, with around 93% as singletons. The sample in question was peripheral blood, obtained on day 0 of AZD1222 vaccination. Source of these receptors: an adult in good health. Each CDR3 is given with its conserved first and last residue. A D gene is named only where the DNA matches it firmly. Only part of the rows carry a size: once, few, many, or a class if the clone is expanded.

J gene,V gene,clone size,D gene,CDR3 protein,CDR3 DNA
TRBJ1-1,TRBV5-1,-,-,CASSSAGRMNTEAFF,TGCGCCAGCAGCTCAGCGGGACGAATGAACACTGAAGCTTTCTTT
TRBJ2-3,TRBV5-1,-,TRBD2,CASSLGLAATSTDTQYF,TGCGCCAGCTCGCTTGGTCTAGCGGCAACTAGCACAGATACGCAGTATTTT
TRBJ2-2,TRBV5-1,-,TRBD2,CASSLGVRAGGRGELFF,TGCGCCAGCAGCTTGGGAGTACGAGCGGGGGGCCGCGGGGAGCTGTTTTTT
TRBJ2-7,TRBV6-6,-,TRBD1,CASSLQPWDRGGEQYF,TGTGCCAGCAGTCTCCAGCCATGGGACAGGGGCGGGGAGCAGTACTTC
TRBJ1-2,TRBV6-1,-,-,CASSELRGLYGYTF,TGTGCCAGCAGTGAACTCCGCGGCTTATATGGCTACACCTTC
TRBJ1-5,TRBV2,-,TRBD1,CASSPWTGGGQPQHF,TGTGCCAGCAGTCCTTGGACAGGGGGAGGTCAGCCCCAGCATTTT
TRBJ2-7,TRBV5-4,-,-,CASSSGLLANSYEQYF,TGTGCCAGCAGCTCCGGTCTGCTAGCGAACTCCTACGAGCAGTACTTC
TRBJ1-5,TRBV30,-,-,CAWSATDVLIVQPQHF,TGTGCCTGGAGTGCAACCGACGTCTTGATCGTTCAGCCCCAGCATTTT
TRBJ2-5,TRBV9,-,-,CASSVNPGHQETQYF,TGTGCCAGCAGCGTAAACCCGGGACACCAAGAGACCCAGTACTTC
TRBJ1-5,TRBV24-1,-,-,CATSDRGYNQPQHF,TGTGCCACCAGTGACAGGGGCTACAATCAGCCCCAGCATTTT
TRBJ1-5,TRBV19,once,TRBD1,CASSIFRGVVQPQHF,TGTGCCAGTAGTATTTTCAGGGGGGTGGTTCAGCCCCAGCATTTT
TRBJ2-2,TRBV19,-,TRBD2,CARREGLAITGELFF,TGTGCCAGAAGAGAAGGACTAGCGATTACCGGGGAGCTGTTTTTT
TRBJ2-7,TRBV7-9,-,-,CASSTVTYEQYF,TGTGCCAGCAGCACCGTGACCTACGAGCAGTACTTC
TRBJ2-7,TRBV6-5,-,-,CASSLVGVGEQYF,TGTGCCAGCAGTTTGGTGGGAGTCGGCGAGCAGTACTTC
TRBJ2-3,TRBV10-3,-,-,CATKQRTFDPADTQYF,TGTGCCACCAAGCAAAGGACCTTTGACCCGGCCGATACGCAGTATTTT
TRBJ2-5,TRBV5-1,-,-,CASKRDTEETQYF,TGCGCCAGCAAACGGGACACCGAAGAGACCCAGTACTTC
TRBJ2-3,TRBV7-9,-,-,CASSRGDFKYTDTQYF,TGTGCCAGCAGCCGTGGGGACTTTAAATACACAGATACGCAGTATTTT
TRBJ1-2,TRBV25-1,-,-,CASSEWLGSNYGYTF,TGTGCCAGCAGTGAATGGCTGGGTTCCAACTATGGCTACACCTTC
TRBJ2-1,TRBV12-3/TRBV12-4,-,TRBD1,CASSKGARGQFF,TGTGCCAGCAGTAAGGGGGCCAGGGGGCAGTTCTTC
TRBJ2-2,TRBV4-2,-,TRBD2,CASSQLAGGPNTGELFF,TGTGCCAGCAGCCAACTAGCGGGAGGGCCGAACACCGGGGAGCTGTTTTTT
TRBJ2-1,TRBV24-1,-,TRBD1,CATSDPGTGDNEQFF,TGTGCCACCAGTGATCCCGGGACAGGGGACAATGAGCAGTTCTTC
TRBJ1-1,TRBV19,-,TRBD1,CASREGTGGGGTEAFF,TGTGCCAGTAGGGAAGGGACAGGGGGCGGTGGGACTGAAGCTTTCTTT
TRBJ1-1,TRBV18,-,-,CASSLGDRGGAFF,TGTGCCAGCTCGCTCGGAGATCGGGGCGGAGCTTTCTTT
TRBJ2-5,TRBV27,-,-,CASSSLGVGEGLETQYF,TGTGCCAGCAGTTCATTAGGGGTCGGGGAAGGGCTAGAGACCCAGTACTTC
TRBJ1-5,TRBV19,-,TRBD1,CASSIRGLNQPQHF,TGTGCCAGTAGTATCAGGGGGCTCAATCAGCCCCAGCATTTT
TRBJ1-2,TRBV12-5,-,TRBD1,CASGLWGGTGYGYGYTF,TGTGCTAGTGGTTTGTGGGGTGGGACAGGGTATGGCTATGGCTACACCTTC
TRBJ2-3,TRBV11-3,-,-,CASSLGQGSHGTQYF,TGTGCCAGCAGCTTAGGCCAGGGCAGTCACGGTACGCAGTATTTT
TRBJ2-3,TRBV5-1,-,-,CASRRVLGGDTQYF,TGCGCCAGCAGGCGGGTGCTAGGGGGGGATACGCAGTATTTT
TRBJ2-7,TRBV14,-,TRBD1,CASSQGSGTGARGEQYF,TGTGCCAGCAGCCAGGGTTCCGGGACAGGCGCTCGTGGTGAGCAGTACTTC
TRBJ2-3,TRBV27,-,TRBD2,CASSSRLAGFVADTQYF,TGTGCCAGCAGTTCGCGACTAGCGGGGTTTGTGGCAGATACGCAGTATTTT
TRBJ2-1,TRBV27,-,-,CASRAGSTRNEQFF,TGTGCCAGCAGGGCCGGGTCTACACGAAATGAGCAGTTCTTC
TRBJ2-7,TRBV9,-,-,CASSVGPGSYEQYF,TGTGCCAGCAGCGTAGGGCCAGGGTCCTACGAGCAGTACTTC
TRBJ1-2,TRBV3-1/TRBV3-2,-,-,CASSWEGDYGYTF,TGTGCCAGCAGCTGGGAAGGGGACTATGGCTACACCTTC
TRBJ1-3,TRBV27,once,-,CASSTRTGNTIYF,TGTGCCAGCAGTACGAGGACCGGAAACACCATATATTTT
TRBJ2-3,TRBV10-3,few,TRBD2,CAISLSGRSTDTQYF,TGTGCCATCTCCCTAAGCGGGAGGAGCACAGATACGCAGTATTTT
TRBJ1-6,TRBV7-9,-,-,CASSRGGSSYNSPLHF,TGTGCCAGCAGCCGAGGAGGGAGCTCCTATAATTCACCCCTCCACTTT
TRBJ2-1,TRBV6-1,-,TRBD2,CASSESGRDWNEQFF,TGTGCCAGCAGTGAGAGCGGGAGGGATTGGAATGAGCAGTTCTTC
TRBJ2-5,TRBV5-1,-,TRBD1,CASSLLGQGQETQYF,TGCGCCAGCAGCTTGTTGGGACAGGGTCAGGAGACCCAGTACTTC
TRBJ1-5,TRBV5-6,-,-,CASSLDPDQPQHF,TGTGCCAGCAGCTTAGACCCGGATCAGCCCCAGCATTTT
TRBJ1-2,TRBV29-1,-,TRBD1,CSVEGQGVGYTF,TGCAGCGTTGAAGGACAGGGGGTTGGCTACACCTTC
TRBJ2-7,TRBV28,once,-,CASSLSAGLVYEQYF,TGTGCCAGCAGTTTATCGGCAGGGTTGGTCTACGAGCAGTACTTC
TRBJ2-3,TRBV23-1,-,TRBD1,CASSRTGDTDTQYF,TGCGCCAGCAGTCGGACAGGTGACACAGATACGCAGTATTTT
TRBJ1-4,TRBV5-1,-,TRBD1,CASSLGDRDNEKLFF,TGCGCCAGCAGCTTGGGGGACAGGGATAATGAAAAACTGTTTTTT
TRBJ2-7,TRBV2,-,TRBD2,CASMVGTLAGSYEQYF,TGTGCCAGCATGGTCGGGACTCTAGCGGGCAGCTACGAGCAGTACTTC
TRBJ2-3,TRBV5-1,-,TRBD2,CASTHGLAGPDTQYF,TGCGCCAGCACCCATGGACTAGCGGGACCAGATACGCAGTATTTT
TRBJ2-7,TRBV6-6,-,TRBD2,CASTYAGGYEQYF,TGTGCCAGCACCTACGCGGGGGGCTACGAGCAGTACTTC
TRBJ1-2,TRBV20-1,-,-,CSASRSYGYTF,TGCAGTGCTAGTCGGTCCTATGGCTACACCTTC
TRBJ2-7,TRBV3-1/TRBV3-2,-,-,CASSQAYEQYF,TGTGCCAGCAGCCAAGCCTACGAGCAGTACTTC
TRBJ2-7,TRBV5-1,few,TRBD1,CASSPGQGRYEQYF,TGCGCCAGCAGCCCCGGACAGGGGCGCTACGAGCAGTACTTC
TRBJ2-5,TRBV5-1,-,TRBD2,CASSFFLRLATAQYF,TGCGCCAGCAGTTTTTTCCTTCGACTAGCGACTGCCCAGTACTTC
TRBJ2-7,TRBV7-2,-,-,CASSSGPDYEQYF,TGTGCCAGCAGCTCCGGTCCGGACTACGAGCAGTACTTC
TRBJ2-7,TRBV2,once,-,CASTLTAGYEQYF,TGTGCCAGCACGTTAACAGCTGGATACGAGCAGTACTTC
TRBJ1-5,TRBV19,few,TRBD1,CASSIGDRAAQPQHF,TGTGCCAGTAGTATAGGGGACAGGGCAGCTCAGCCCCAGCATTTT
TRBJ2-7,TRBV12-3/TRBV12-4,-,TRBD2,CASSFSAGLQYF,TGTGCCAGCAGTTTTTCAGCGGGGTTGCAGTACTTC